This paragraph covers one T cell receptor (beta chain) sequence. This entry is derived from a study of early stage breast cancer tumors. Whole-study context: Average read coverage per sample was 9.5 to 10-fold.

Often roughly 90-340 mg of normal breast tissue was needed for DNA. TCRdb's table, derived via immunoSEQ multiplex PCR, lists solely in-frame clones and lacks some. There are about 6,500 clones in the sample; roughly three fifths occur only once, and about 13% lies in the top ten. The TCR originated in a person aged 45 to 59 with breast cancer. What was sequenced was normal breast tissue next to the tumor.

CDR3: CAISERTGRVEQFF. DNA of the CDR3: TGTGCCATCAGCGAAAGGACAGGGCGGGTTGAGCAGTTCTTC. This chain connects TRBV10-3 to TRBJ2-1; 8 bases agree with TRBD1. V trimming: 6 bases; J trimming: 9 bases; junction bases outside the gene matches: 10. The germline V gene has CDR1 ENHRY and CDR2 SYGVKD. The CDR3 spans 14 residues.